This T cell receptor beta chain was obtained from a study of T cell repertoires in cytomegalovirus infection. Study conclusions and caveats: CMV-specific TCR beta clonotypes restricted by HLA-C were the ones dominating the ex vivo response.

From the reads, TCRdb called clonotypes with MiXCR, one entry per CDR3 protein. This sample carries roughly 570,000 distinct CDR3 sequences, 40% of them seen once, and the ten largest clones take over 45%. On this clonotype itself: Its target is not known.

Between the trimmed V and J ends, which lost 0 bases and 3 bases, there was a span of 12 bases. Germline loops: CDR1 LNHDA, CDR2 SQIVND (reference sequence). The CDR3 contains 16 residues. The TCR was taken from a human donor in good health (CMV status not recorded). Some clones in this sample may be carry-over from other donors' samples. V usage is TRBV19 and J usage is TRBJ1-5; D unclear. The material was cultured PBMCs, obtained from culture after CMV antigen stimulation. CDR3 DNA: TGTGCCAGTAGTATAGATATTAAGGGATTCAATCAGCCCCAGCATTTT. Translating gives CASSIDIKGFNQPQHF.